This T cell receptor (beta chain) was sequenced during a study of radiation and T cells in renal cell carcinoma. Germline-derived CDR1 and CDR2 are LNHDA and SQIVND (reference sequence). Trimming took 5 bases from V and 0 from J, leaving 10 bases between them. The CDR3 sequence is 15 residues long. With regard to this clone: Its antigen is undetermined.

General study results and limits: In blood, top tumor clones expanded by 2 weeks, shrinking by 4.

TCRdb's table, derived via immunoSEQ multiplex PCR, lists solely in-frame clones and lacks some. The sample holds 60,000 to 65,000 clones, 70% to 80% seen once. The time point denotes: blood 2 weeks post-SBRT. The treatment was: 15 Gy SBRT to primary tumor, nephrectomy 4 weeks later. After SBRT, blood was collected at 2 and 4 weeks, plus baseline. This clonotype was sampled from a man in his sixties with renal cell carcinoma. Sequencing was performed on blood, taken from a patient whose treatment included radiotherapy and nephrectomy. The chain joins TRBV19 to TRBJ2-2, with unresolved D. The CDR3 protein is CASSSHYTNTGELFF. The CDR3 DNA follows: TGTGCCAGTAGTTCCCACTATACGAACACCGGGGAGCTGTTTTTT.